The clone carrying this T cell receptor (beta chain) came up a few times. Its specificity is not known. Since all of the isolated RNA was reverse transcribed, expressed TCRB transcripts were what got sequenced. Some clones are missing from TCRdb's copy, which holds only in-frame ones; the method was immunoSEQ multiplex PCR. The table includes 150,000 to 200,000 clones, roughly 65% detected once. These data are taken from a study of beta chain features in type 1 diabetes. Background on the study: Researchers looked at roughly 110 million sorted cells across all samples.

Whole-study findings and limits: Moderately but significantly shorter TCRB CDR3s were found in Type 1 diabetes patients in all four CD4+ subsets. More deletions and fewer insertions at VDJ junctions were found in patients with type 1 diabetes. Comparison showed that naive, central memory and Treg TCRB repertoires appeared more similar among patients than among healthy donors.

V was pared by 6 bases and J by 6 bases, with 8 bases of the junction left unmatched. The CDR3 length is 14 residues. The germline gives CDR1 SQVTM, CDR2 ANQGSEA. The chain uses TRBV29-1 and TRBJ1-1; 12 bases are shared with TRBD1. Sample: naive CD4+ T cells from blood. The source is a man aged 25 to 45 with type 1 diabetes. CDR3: CSVYRDRGLAEAFF. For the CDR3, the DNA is TGCAGCGTATACCGGGACAGGGGGCTGGCTGAAGCTTTCTTT.